The 21 T cell receptor beta chains below come from one sample, sequenced in a study of early stage breast cancer tumors. Generated by immunoSEQ multiplex PCR, the TCRdb table keeps only in-frame clones and is missing some. The sample has more than 55,000 clones; around 80% are singletons. Sequencing was performed on blood. These receptors were obtained from a person in their thirties with breast cancer.

This clone was seen just once. The chain has TRBV5-6 and TRBJ1-1; D uncertain. Trimming left V 4 bases short and J 6 bases short, with 7 bases between. There are 11 residues in the CDR3. CDR1 and CDR2 (germline): SGHDT, YYEEEE. As DNA, the CDR3 is TGTGCCAGCAGCGGGTCCGCTGAAGCTTTCTTT. This gives the protein CASSGSAEAFF.

The DNA for the CDR3 is TGTGCTAGCGCAACTAGCGGGAGATTACCCTACGAGCAGTACTTC. It translates to CASATSGRLPYEQYF. The chain couples TRBV6-1 to TRBJ2-7, with TRBD2 matching 11 bases. The CDR3 covers 15 residues. Per germline, CDR1 MNHNS and CDR2 SASEGT.

The chain combines TRBV18 with TRBJ2-5; the D gene could be TRBD1 or TRBD2 (5 bases each). This CDR3 region has 13 residues. Trimming took 7 bases from V and 5 from J, leaving 14 bases between them. Germline CDR1 reads KGHSH; CDR2 reads LQKENI. In nucleotides, the CDR3 is TGTGCCAGCTTACCGGGGCTGAGGGAGACCCAGTACTTC. Its protein product is CASLPGLRETQYF.

This clone was found once. V and J are TRBV27 and TRBJ1-3; 7 nucleotides match TRBD1. V lost 2 bases to trimming and J lost 3 bases; unmatched junction nucleotides: 1. The germline V gene has CDR1 MNHEY and CDR2 SMNVEV (reference sequence). The CDR3 loop spans 14 amino acids. DNA of the CDR3: TGTGCCAGCAGTTTAGACAGGGATGGAAACACCATATATTTT. This codes for CASSLDRDGNTIYF.

The chain links TRBV2 to TRBJ2-7, with D hard to call. The CDR3 runs to 15 residues. V lost 3 bases, J lost 0 bases, and 12 bases lay in between. The germline V gene has CDR1 SNHLY and CDR2 FYNNEI. CDR3 sequence (DNA): TGTGCCAGCAGTGATAACGCCGCGAGCTCCTACGAGCAGTACTTC. Translation: CASSDNAASSYEQYF.

The rearrangement uses TRBV5-1 and TRBJ2-2, with D tentatively TRBD1 (6 bases). The CDR3 loop spans 14 amino acids. Deletions cut 7 bases from V and 2 bases from J, with 12 bases between. CDR1 SGHRS and CDR2 YFSETQ come from the germline V gene. The CDR3 nucleotides read TGCGCCAGCGCGGACAGATCCAACACCGGGGAGCTGTTTTTT. Translation: CASADRSNTGELFF.

The rearrangement links TRBV5-1 to TRBJ2-1, with 8 bases fitting TRBD2. The CDR3 length is 14 residues. Germline lookup yields CDR1 SGHRS and CDR2 YFSETQ. J gave up 7 bases and V 3 bases, and 6 bases lay outside the gene matches. The CDR3 region is CASSWVAGPNEQFF. The CDR3 DNA reads as TGCGCCAGCAGCTGGGTAGCGGGACCTAATGAGCAGTTCTTC. Drawing the rest from reference TRBV5-1 and TRBJ2-1, the complete variable domain is KAGVTQTPRYLIKTRGQQVTLSCSPISGHRSVSWYQQTPGQGLQFLFEYFSETQRNKGNFPGRFSGRQFSNSRSEMNVSTLELGDSALYLCASSWVAGPNEQFFGPGTRLTVL.

This sequence joins TRBV29-1 and TRBJ2-5, with D unclear. Germline CDR1 is SQVTM and CDR2 is ANQGSEA. The CDR3 sequence is 13 residues long. Between the trimmed V and J ends, which lost 3 bases and 1 base, there was a span of 9 bases. CDR3 nucleotides: TGCAGCGTTGACGGGCAGAGCCAAGAGACCCAGTACTTC. Its translation: CSVDGQSQETQYF.

The V and J genes are TRBV27 and TRBJ1-1; a possible D gene is TRBD1 (6 bases). Germline CDR1 is MNHEY and CDR2 is SMNVEV (reference sequence). The CDR3 runs 14 residues. Trimming left V 6 bases short and J 6 bases short, with 17 bases between. The CDR3 region is CASSSPRRGAEAFF. The CDR3 region has the DNA TGTGCCAGCAGCTCACCTCGAAGGGGGGCTGAAGCTTTCTTT.

The CDR3 loop is CASSPSQLDETQYF. DNA of the CDR3: TGCGCCAGCAGTCCCTCTCAATTAGACGAGACCCAGTACTTC. V gene TRBV10-1 combines with J gene TRBJ2-5, with unresolved D. This CDR3 is 14 amino acids long. Germline V gives CDR1 WNHNN, CDR2 SYGVQD (reference sequence). V dropped 5 bases and J dropped 5 bases, with 15 bases sitting between them.

The chain has TRBV14 and TRBJ1-4; unclear D gene. Trimming cost V 0 bases and J 8 bases, with 13 bases left between them. Germline V gene sequence: CDR1 SGHDN, CDR2 FVKESK. The CDR3 sequence is 15 residues long. The CDR3 loop reads CASSQDNLPGEKLFF. DNA of the CDR3: TGTGCCAGCAGCCAAGATAATCTCCCGGGGGAAAAACTGTTTTTT.

The chain has TRBV5-1 and TRBJ2-3; weak D call: TRBD2 (6 bases). The germline V and J ends were trimmed by 5 bases and 2 bases, with 12 bases remaining between them. Germline CDR1 is SGHRS and CDR2 is YFSETQ. The CDR3 is made up of 14 amino acids. For the CDR3, the DNA is TGCGCCAGCAGACAGACTAGTACCACAGATACGCAGTATTTT. It specifies CASRQTSTTDTQYF.

V usage is TRBV4-1 and J usage is TRBJ2-3, with a weak D call TRBD1 (5 bases). This CDR3 has 15 amino acids. With 2 bases removed from V and 4 bases from J, the gap between germline ends came to 13 bases. Per the germline V gene, CDR1 is MGHRA and CDR2 is YSYEKL. This chain's CDR3 is CASSQSDTDADTQYF. The CDR3 nucleotides are TGCGCCAGCAGCCAATCGGACACTGATGCAGATACGCAGTATTTT.

The V and J genes are TRBV12-2 and TRBJ1-2; the table gives TRBD1 as D, unverified against the DNA. TRBV12-2 is recorded as a pseudogene. The CDR3 contains 15 residues. The CDR3 here is CASRLEGRDRLGYTF. The CDR3 bases are TGTGCAAGTCGCTTAGAGGGGCGGGACAGGCTAGGGTACACCTTC.

J is TRBJ2-4 and V is TRBV2, with D possibly being TRBD1 or TRBD2 (6 bases each). Germline CDR1 reads SNHLY; CDR2 reads FYNNEI. The CDR3 extends over 16 amino acids. Between the trimmed V and J ends, which lost 6 bases and 0 bases, there was a span of 15 bases. CDR3 coding DNA: TGTGCCAGCAGCACAAGGGGGGTTCTAGCCAAAAACATTCAGTACTTC. Translating gives CASSTRGVLAKNIQYF.

The V call is TRBV7-2, the J call TRBJ1-1; weak D call: TRBD1 (5 bases). Trimming cost V 0 bases and J 0 bases, with 14 bases left between them. CDR3 length: 17 residues. CDR1 is SGHTA and CDR2 is FQGNSA in the germline V gene. The CDR3 sequence: CASSLASGTLLNTEAFF. CDR3 DNA sequence: TGTGCCAGCAGCTTAGCGAGCGGGACCCTCTTGAACACTGAAGCTTTCTTT.

The chain couples TRBV5-4 to TRBJ2-5, with TRBD1 as a possible D gene (6 bases). CDR1 is SGHNT, CDR2 YYREEE, per germline (reference sequence). This CDR3 region has 15 residues. V was cut by 4 bases and J by 3 bases, with 16 bases left in between. CDR3 sequence: CASSPGQQMEETQYF. For the CDR3, the DNA is TGTGCCAGCAGCCCAGGACAGCAGATGGAAGAGACCCAGTACTTC. Full variable domain (outside the CDR3, taken from reference TRBV5-4 and TRBJ2-5): ETGVTQSPTHLIKTRGQQVTLRCSSQSGHNTVSWYQQALGQGPQFIFQYYREEENGRGNFPPRFSGLQFPNYSSELNVNALELDDSALYLCASSPGQQMEETQYFGPGTRLLVL.

This clone showed up just a few times. This chain's CDR3 is CASSPMRGNTEAFF. The CDR3 DNA is TGTGCCAGCAGCCCGATGAGGGGTAACACTGAAGCTTTCTTT. J is TRBJ1-1 and V is TRBV6-5; the D gene is possibly TRBD1 (5 bases). Per the germline V gene, CDR1 is MNHEY and CDR2 is SVGAGI. The germline V and J ends were trimmed by 6 bases and 2 bases, with 13 bases remaining between them. The CDR3 is 14 residues long.

The chain links TRBV7-4 to TRBJ2-7, with 7 bases aligning to TRBD2. From germline, CDR1 is SGHVT and CDR2 SQSDAQ. There are 13 residues in the CDR3. After removal of 2 bases from V and 6 bases from J, the junction contained 4 bases not matched to a gene. The CDR3 coding sequence is TGTGCCAGCAGCTTAAAGCGGGAAGGCGAGCAGTACTTC. Its translation is CASSLKREGEQYF.

The chain combines TRBV5-1 with TRBJ2-7; TRBD2 might be the D (6 bases). Between the trimmed V and J ends, which lost 1 base and 4 bases, there was a span of 9 bases. The CDR3 runs to 13 residues. Germline V CDR1 and CDR2: SGHRS, YFSETQ. CDR3 residues: CASSLREPYEQYF. The DNA for the CDR3 is TGCGCCAGCAGCTTGCGGGAGCCATACGAGCAGTACTTC.

In its sample, this clone was seen a few times. The chain uses TRBV2 and TRBJ1-2; perhaps TRBD1 as D (5 bases). This CDR3 contains 15 residues. Trimming shortened V by 4 bases and J by 8 bases, and 20 bases separated the two germline ends. From germline, CDR1 is SNHLY and CDR2 FYNNEI. The CDR3 DNA follows: TGTGCCAGCAGTGTTGGGACCTACTTAGGAAGGGGCTACACCTTC. Translation gives CASSVGTYLGRGYTF.